The 6 T cell receptor beta chains presented below share a single source sample, sequenced in a study of T cell responses to AZD1222 COVID-19 vaccine. TCRdb's table, derived via immunoSEQ multiplex PCR, lists solely in-frame clones and lacks some. Here the sample spans roughly 120,000 clones, around 89% being singletons. This specimen consisted of peripheral blood, obtained 28 days after the second AZD1222 dose. Receptors originate from an adult who received the AZD1222 COVID-19 vaccine.

This chain joins TRBV29-1 and TRBJ1-5; D may be TRBD1 (5 bases). Trimming took 6 bases from V and 3 from J, leaving 12 bases between them. The germline V gene has CDR1 SQVTM and CDR2 ANQGSEA. CDR3 length equals 13 residues. Written as DNA, the CDR3 is TGCAGCGTAGCAGGGTCCCCCAATCAGCCCCAGCATTTT. Translating gives CSVAGSPNQPQHF.

The CDR3: CASSTLRGLAGTRLQETQYF. CDR3 nucleotides: TGTGCCAGCAGCACTCTGCGGGGACTAGCGGGAACAAGGCTCCAAGAGACCCAGTACTTC. The chain joins TRBV28 to TRBJ2-5; 13 bases fit TRBD2. The CDR3 consists of 20 residues. The germline V gene encodes CDR1 MDHEN and CDR2 SYDVKM. V lost 6 bases and J lost 1; bases outside the gene matches: 17.

The chain employs TRBV7-3 and TRBJ1-2; D might be TRBD1 (5 bases). Germline CDR1 and CDR2: SGHTA and FQGTGA. The V gene lost 5 bases and the J gene lost 8 bases, with 15 bases spanning the gap. The CDR3 runs 13 residues. CDR3 in amino acids: CASSLGGLEGYTF. The CDR3 DNA is TGTGCCAGCAGCCTGGGGGGGTTAGAAGGCTACACCTTC.

The V call is TRBV27, the J call TRBJ1-4, with D perhaps matching TRBD1 (5 bases). The V end was cut by 2 bases, the J end by 1 base, with 14 bases between. The CDR3 covers 17 residues. Germline CDR1 MNHEY, CDR2 SMNVEV (reference sequence). The CDR3 region has the DNA TGTGCCAGCAGTTTAGCCGTCCGGGGGGGAACTAATGAAAAACTGTTTTTT. Amino acids: CASSLAVRGGTNEKLFF. The variable domain in full, completed from reference TRBV27 and TRBJ1-4, reads EAQVTQNPRYLITVTGKKLTVTCSQNMNHEYMSWYRQDPGLGLRQIYYSMNVEVTDKGDVPEGYKVSRKEKRNFPLILESPSPNQTSLYFCASSLAVRGGTNEKLFFGSGTQLSVL.

The chain employs TRBV6-6 and TRBJ1-1; 9 bases align to TRBD1. J was trimmed by 4 bases and V by 6 bases; bases with no gene match: 12. The CDR3 has 16 amino acids. Germline CDR1 is MNHNY and CDR2 is SVGAGI (reference sequence). CDR3 loop: CASSNGGQGAGTEAFF. CDR3 nucleotide sequence: TGTGCCAGCAGCAACGGGGGACAGGGTGCCGGCACTGAAGCTTTCTTT.

The V and J genes are TRBV19 and TRBJ1-5; 10 bases fit TRBD1. Unmatched junction bases numbered 7, after V lost 6 bases and J lost 2 bases. The CDR3 loop spans 16 amino acids. In germline, CDR1 is LNHDA, CDR2 SQIVND (reference sequence). The CDR3 spells CASRQSGTGGNQPQHF. DNA of the CDR3: TGTGCCAGTAGGCAATCGGGGACAGGGGGCAATCAGCCCCAGCATTTT.